Described below is a single TCR beta chain sequence and its context. Via MiXCR, TCRdb re-called the 5' RACE reads, giving one row per CDR3 protein. The table shows roughly 480,000 distinct CDR3 sequences, with approximately 25% occurring only once. The data were taken from a study of T-cell memory formation after mild COVID-19. The V end was cut by 0 bases, the J end by 11 bases, with 24 bases between. The CDR3 is made up of 17 amino acids. Germline CDR1 SEHNR, CDR2 FQNEAQ (reference sequence). This TCR was sampled from an adult woman who had mild COVID-19 (a few samples of this study predate the infection). Cell type and time point are not known. The material sequenced was PBMCs or a T cell subset sorted from them (not recorded which). V and J are TRBV7-9 and TRBJ2-3; D may be TRBD2 (6 bases). The DNA of the CDR3 is TGTGCCAGCAGCTTAGCTGCTCGACTAGTATCCGCCCTGGGGCAGTATTTT. Amino acids: CASSLAARLVSALGQYF.